The TCR beta chain described here comes from a study of cytomegalovirus exposure and HLA in healthy donors. Study in general: An early release of data contained 70 million to 95 million unique TCRs, which came from HLA-typed donors. Genotyping showed around 80% of 350 to 400 donors falling in the Caucasian-associated ancestry cluster.

The PCR was carried out with 60 Vbeta primers and 13 Jbeta primers. Assay used: immunoSEQ multiplex PCR; TCRdb lists only in-frame clones, some missing. The sample lists about 100,000 clones, around 57% occurring once. On this clone: Its antigen is undetermined.

The CDR3 contains 14 residues. V lost 4 bases, J lost 11 bases, and 13 bases stayed unmatched. Germline CDR1 and CDR2: SEHNR and FQNEAQ (reference sequence). Overall study findings and caveats: It has been reported that TCR beta sequences accurately predicted the HLA-A and HLA-B alleles of most subjects. Clonal expansion was found to be greater in HLA-associated TCR beta chains than in equally common others in a later analysis.

Sequences were obtained from PBMCs. The chain carries TRBV7-9 and TRBJ2-7, with 8 nucleotides matching TRBD1. The origin of this receptor is a human donor in good health. The CDR3 nucleotides are TGTGCCAGCAGCTCCAGGACAGGGACCCACGAAAAGTACTTC. It yields the protein CASSSRTGTHEKYF. The full variable domain, its missing parts supplied by reference TRBV7-9 and TRBJ2-7, is DTGVSQNPRHKITKRGQNVTFRCDPISEHNRLYWYRQTLGQGPEFLTYFQNEAQLEKSRLLSDRFSAERPKGSFSTLEIQRTEQGDSAMYLCASSSRTGTHEKYFGPGTRLTVT.